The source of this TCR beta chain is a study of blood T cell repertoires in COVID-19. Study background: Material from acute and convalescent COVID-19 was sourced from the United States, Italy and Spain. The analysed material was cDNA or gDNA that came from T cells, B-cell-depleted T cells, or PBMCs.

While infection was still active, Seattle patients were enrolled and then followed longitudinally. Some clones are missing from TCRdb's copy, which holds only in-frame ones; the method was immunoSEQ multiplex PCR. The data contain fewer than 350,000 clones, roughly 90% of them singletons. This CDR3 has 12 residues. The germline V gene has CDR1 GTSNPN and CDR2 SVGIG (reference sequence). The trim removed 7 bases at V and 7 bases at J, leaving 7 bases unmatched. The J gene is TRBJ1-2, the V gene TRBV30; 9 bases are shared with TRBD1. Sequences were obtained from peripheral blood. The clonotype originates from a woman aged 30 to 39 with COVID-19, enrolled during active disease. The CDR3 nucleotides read TGTGCCTTGGGACAGGGCAATGGTGGCTACACCTTC. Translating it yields CALGQGNGGYTF.